Each of the 24 T cell receptor beta chains below was sequenced from the same sample in a study of Ad26.COV2.S vaccination and SARS-CoV-2 variants. Noted treatment: about 20 received Ad26.COV2.S at low or high dose, single or two shots; roughly five received placebo; per-sample allocation not given. The investigators took samples on day 63 after the first vaccine or placebo injection. Method: immunoSEQ multiplex PCR; TCRdb's copy keeps in-frame clones and lacks some. The sample yields 350,000 to 500,000 clones, more than 80% seen once. This specimen consisted of peripheral blood, obtained in a trial of Ad26.COV2.S vaccine versus placebo. Receptor source: a person between 18 and 65 years old who received the Ad26.COV2.S COVID-19 vaccine or a placebo.

The rearrangement links TRBV27 to TRBJ2-3; no clear D. The V gene's germline CDR1 is MNHEY and CDR2 SMNVEV (reference sequence). The CDR3 contains 15 residues. Trimming removed 6 bases at V and 2 bases at J, with 15 bases between. CDR3 nucleotides: TGTGCCAGCAGCCTTACGACGCCGCCCACAGATACGCAGTATTTT. Translated, it gives CASSLTTPPTDTQYF.

The chain employs TRBV15 and TRBJ2-7; D remains unclear. Trimming left V 3 bases short and J 2 bases short, with 5 bases between. The CDR3 has 12 residues. CDR1 and CDR2 from the germline V gene are LNHNV and YYDKDF (reference sequence). The CDR3 is CATSSTTYEQYF. The DNA of the CDR3 is TGTGCCACCAGCAGTACTACCTACGAGCAGTACTTC.

Turning to this clone: At one of its ends the junction is not consistent with the germline gene, which may arise from a read error. This rearrangement joins TRBV29-1 to TRBJ2-5; the D is unclear. The CDR3 runs to 12 residues. Germline loops: CDR1 SQVTM, CDR2 ANQGSEA. This CDR3 reads CSVQDGVETQYF. The CDR3 region has the DNA TGCAGCGTTCAAGATGGGGTGGAGACCCAGTACTTC.

The DNA of the CDR3 is TGTGCCAGCAGTTACGTCGACAGGGGGCGTAGGGATGGCTACACCTTC. It yields the protein CASSYVDRGRRDGYTF. The gene calls are TRBV27 and TRBJ1-2, with TRBD1 matching 10 bases. V lost 4 bases to trimming and J lost 6 bases; unmatched junction nucleotides: 11. CDR1 is MNHEY and CDR2 is SMNVEV in the germline V gene (reference sequence). CDR3 length: 16 residues.

This rearrangement joins TRBV4-2 to TRBJ2-1; 12 bases align to TRBD2. The V and J ends lost 4 bases and 0 bases, in that order; junction bases with no gene match: 19. From germline, CDR1 is LGHNA and CDR2 YNFKEQ. The CDR3 loop spans 22 amino acids. CDR3 DNA: TGTGCCAGCAGCCTCCTGGGCAGTACTAGCGGGGGGTCTCCCAGCTCCTACAATGAGCAGTTCTTC. This gives the protein CASSLLGSTSGGSPSSYNEQFF.

V gene TRBV19 combines with J gene TRBJ2-1, with 14 bases that match TRBD2. The J segment lost 3 bases and the V segment lost 1 base, leaving 8 bases of the junction unmatched. The CDR3 consists of 19 residues. The germline gives CDR1 LNHDA, CDR2 SQIVND (reference sequence). CDR3 sequence: CASSIGGLAGVSLYNEQFF. The CDR3 region has the DNA TGTGCCAGTAGTATAGGGGGACTAGCGGGAGTCTCCCTCTACAATGAGCAGTTCTTC.

The CDR3 region has the DNA TGTGCCAGCTCCCCAAGGGAAGACCCCTCTGGAAACACCATATATTTT. This gives the protein CASSPREDPSGNTIYF. The gene calls are TRBV18 and TRBJ1-3, with unresolved D. The CDR3 contains 16 residues. CDR1 and CDR2 from the germline V gene are KGHSH and LQKENI. V lost 6 bases and J 0 bases, leaving 15 bases between the germline ends.

The rearrangement uses TRBV7-8 and TRBJ2-1, with D perhaps TRBD1 or TRBD2 (5 bases each). Germline V CDR1 and CDR2: SGHVS, FQNEAQ. CDR3 length: 16 amino acids. Trimming cost V 1 base and J 7 bases, with 17 bases left between them. CDR3 coding DNA: TGTGCCAGCAGCTTAGGGGCGGATCAGAGGGGTAATGAGCAGTTCTTC. This sequence encodes CASSLGADQRGNEQFF. Combining the CDR3 with reference TRBV7-8 and TRBJ2-1 gives the whole variable domain GAGVSQSPRYKVAKRGQDVALRCDPISGHVSLFWYQQALGQGPEFLTYFQNEAQLDKSGLPSDRFFAERPEGSVSTLKIQRTQQEDSAVYLCASSLGADQRGNEQFFGPGTRLTVL.

Details on this clone: At the DNA level, this CDR3 is encoded by other sequences in the same sample as well. The chain combines TRBV12-3 or TRBV12-4 with TRBJ1-5, with 7 bases matching TRBD1. This CDR3 region has 13 residues. Trimming at V came to 6 bases and at J to 7 bases, leaving 6 bases not matched to a gene. The DNA for the CDR3 is TGTGCCAGCAGACGACAGGGAAACCAGCCCCAGCATTTT. This sequence encodes CASRRQGNQPQHF.

This sequence joins TRBV10-3 and TRBJ2-7, with a tentative D call TRBD2 (6 bases). V was clipped by 7 bases and J by 3 bases, with 16 bases between them. The CDR3 has 14 amino acids. CDR1 ENHRY and CDR2 SYGVKD come from the germline V gene. The chain's CDR3 is CAINIDGGGYEQYF. The CDR3 region has the DNA TGTGCCATCAATATAGACGGGGGAGGCTACGAGCAGTACTTC.

In this sample, this clone turned up once. Other DNA sequences in this specimen translate into the identical CDR3. This chain joins TRBV5-1 and TRBJ1-1, with D unclear. V lost 0 bases, J lost 6 bases, and 6 bases lay in between. Germline V gives CDR1 SGHRS, CDR2 YFSETQ. This CDR3 is 12 amino acids long. The CDR3 reads CASSLAGSEAFF. The CDR3 coding sequence is TGCGCCAGCAGCTTGGCGGGGTCTGAAGCTTTCTTT.

The chain recombines TRBV18 with TRBJ2-1; no clear D. The germline gives CDR1 KGHSH, CDR2 LQKENI. The CDR3 is 14 amino acids. The V end lost 4 bases, the J end lost 4 bases, and 11 bases lay between the germline ends. The CDR3 DNA is TGTGCCAGCTCACGATCTACAGAATACAATGAGCAGTTCTTC. The encoded protein is CASSRSTEYNEQFF.

The V and J genes are TRBV30 and TRBJ2-7; D remains ambiguous. The germline V gene has CDR1 GTSNPN and CDR2 SVGIG (reference sequence). V lost 5 bases, J lost 1 base, and 9 bases lay in between. The CDR3 consists of 12 residues. DNA for the CDR3: TGTGCCTGGTCGGCCAGTTCCTACGAGCAGTACTTC. The encoded protein is CAWSASSYEQYF.

V gene TRBV5-4 combines with J gene TRBJ2-7, with D possibly being TRBD2 (5 bases). Germline values: CDR1 SGHNT, CDR2 YYREEE (reference sequence). V lost 4 bases and J lost 0, with 14 bases in between. The CDR3 spans 15 residues. The CDR3 nucleotides are TGTGCCAGCAGCCCAGATGGAGGAACCTCCTACGAGCAGTACTTC. This sequence encodes CASSPDGGTSYEQYF.

The count of this clone is one. The chain is built from TRBV6-2 or TRBV6-3 and TRBJ2-1; perhaps D is TRBD1 or TRBD2 (5 bases each). The V end lost 5 bases, the J end lost 4 bases, and 18 bases lay between the germline ends. Germline assignment: CDR1 MNHEY and CDR2 SVGEGT. The CDR3 totals 16 residues. The CDR3 loop reads CASSAPRGGSYNEQFF. The CDR3 DNA follows: TGTGCCAGCAGTGCCCCCCGGGGCGGTTCTTACAATGAGCAGTTCTTC.

The chain employs TRBV9 and TRBJ1-3; 7 positions match TRBD1. In germline, CDR1 is SGDLS, CDR2 YYNGEE. There are 15 residues in the CDR3. V gave up 4 bases and J gave up 2 bases; unmatched junction bases: 6. CDR3 bases: TGTGCCAGCAGCAGATTGACAGGGCCTGGAAACACCATATATTTT. It codes for CASSRLTGPGNTIYF.

The rearrangement joins TRBV9 to TRBJ2-1; no firm D call. The ends were cut back, 4 bases at V and 0 bases at J, with 11 bases in the middle. The CDR3 contains 15 residues. Per the germline V gene, CDR1 is SGDLS and CDR2 is YYNGEE. The DNA for the CDR3 is TGTGCCAGCAGCTCAGTGGGCGCCTCCTACAATGAGCAGTTCTTC. It codes for CASSSVGASYNEQFF. The full variable domain, in which reference TRBV9 and TRBJ2-1 provide the parts outside the CDR3, is DSGVTQTPKHLITATGQRVTLRCSPRSGDLSVYWYQQSLDQGLQFLIQYYNGEERAKGNILERFSAQQFPDLHSELNLSSLELGDSALYFCASSSVGASYNEQFFGPGTRLTVL.

The CDR3 protein is CASSWSGGELYEQYF. Here the CDR3 DNA reads TGTGCCAGCAGCTGGTCAGGGGGCGAGTTATACGAGCAGTACTTC. This rearrangement joins TRBV7-2 to TRBJ2-7; 8 bases match TRBD1. The CDR3 consists of 15 residues. Germline trimming cut 4 bases from V and 4 bases from J; bases unmatched to any gene: 9. CDR1 and CDR2 from the germline V gene are SGHTA and FQGNSA.

This clone was picked up one time. CDR3 bases: TGTGCCACCAGTGATTGGACAGGGGCTGGGGAGACCCAGTACTTC. This translates into CATSDWTGAGETQYF. The V and J genes are TRBV24-1 and TRBJ2-5; 9 positions match TRBD1. V shed 2 bases, J shed 5 bases, and the junction held 5 bases outside the gene matches. CDR1 and CDR2 from the germline V gene are KGHDR and SFDVKD. The CDR3 runs to 15 residues.

The chain uses TRBV7-9 and TRBJ2-1; D is unclear. Germline loops: CDR1 SEHNR, CDR2 FQNEAQ (reference sequence). The CDR3 consists of 13 residues. Trimming removed 3 bases at V and 8 bases at J, with 11 bases between. The CDR3 sequence: CASSFFGADEQFF. The CDR3 nucleotides read TGTGCCAGCAGCTTTTTTGGTGCGGATGAGCAGTTCTTC.

The rearrangement links TRBV19 to TRBJ2-6; 11 bases line up with TRBD1. CDR1 LNHDA and CDR2 SQIVND come from the germline V gene (reference sequence). This CDR3 contains 19 residues. V was pared by 1 base and J by 3 bases, with 8 bases of the junction left unmatched. CDR3 coding DNA: TGTGCCAGTAGTATAGGGTGGACAGGGGGCGGTTTTGGGGCCAACGTCCTGACTTTC. Amino acids: CASSIGWTGGGFGANVLTF.

This sequence joins TRBV7-8 and TRBJ2-7, with 8 bases matching TRBD2. V lost 2 bases to trimming and J lost 6 bases; unmatched junction nucleotides: 3. Germline V gives CDR1 SGHVS, CDR2 FQNEAQ. The CDR3 covers 13 residues. CDR3 loop: CASSLLAGGEQYF. The CDR3 region has the DNA TGTGCCAGCAGCTTACTCGCGGGAGGCGAGCAGTACTTC.

This chain links TRBV28 with TRBJ1-3; the D gene is possibly TRBD1 (5 bases). V was trimmed by 6 bases and J by 0 bases, leaving 9 bases between them. There are 14 residues in the CDR3. Germline-derived CDR1 and CDR2 are MDHEN and SYDVKM. CDR3 loop: CASRRDLSGNTIYF. The CDR3 region has the DNA TGTGCCAGCAGGCGGGACCTCTCTGGAAACACCATATATTTT.

The chain has TRBV5-1 and TRBJ2-1; TRBD2 aligns across 7 bases. The CDR3 extends over 13 amino acids. Germline CDR1 SGHRS, CDR2 YFSETQ. Trimming at V came to 0 bases and at J to 9 bases, leaving 3 bases not matched to a gene. Written as DNA, the CDR3 is TGCGCCAGCAGCTTGGAAAGCGGGACTGAGCAGTTCTTC. Amino acids: CASSLESGTEQFF.